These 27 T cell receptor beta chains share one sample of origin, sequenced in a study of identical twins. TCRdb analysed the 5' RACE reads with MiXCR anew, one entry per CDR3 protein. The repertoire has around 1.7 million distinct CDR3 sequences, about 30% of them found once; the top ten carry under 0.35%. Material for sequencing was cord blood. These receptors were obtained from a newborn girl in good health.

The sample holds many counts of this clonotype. The CDR3 sequence: CRQHLVGPLYNEQFF. The CDR3 DNA reads as TGCAGGCAACACCTCGTTGGCCCTCTATACAATGAGCAGTTCTTC. The chain employs TRBV20-1 and TRBJ2-1, with unresolved D. The CDR3 is made up of 15 amino acids. Germline V gives CDR1 DFQATT, CDR2 SNEGSKA (reference sequence).

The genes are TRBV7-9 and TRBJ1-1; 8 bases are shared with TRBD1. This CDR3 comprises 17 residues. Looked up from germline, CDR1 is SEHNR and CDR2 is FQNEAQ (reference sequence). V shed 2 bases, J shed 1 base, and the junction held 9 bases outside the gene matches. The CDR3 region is CASSLKSGQGGNTEAFF. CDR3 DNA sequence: TGTGCCAGCAGCTTAAAATCCGGACAGGGCGGGAACACTGAAGCTTTCTTT.

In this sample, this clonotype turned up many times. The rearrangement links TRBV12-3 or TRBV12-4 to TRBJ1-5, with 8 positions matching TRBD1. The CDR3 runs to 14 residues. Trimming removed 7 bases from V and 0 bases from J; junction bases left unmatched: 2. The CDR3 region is CASTDRGSNQPQHF. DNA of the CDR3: TGTGCCAGCACCGACAGGGGTAGCAATCAGCCCCAGCATTTT.

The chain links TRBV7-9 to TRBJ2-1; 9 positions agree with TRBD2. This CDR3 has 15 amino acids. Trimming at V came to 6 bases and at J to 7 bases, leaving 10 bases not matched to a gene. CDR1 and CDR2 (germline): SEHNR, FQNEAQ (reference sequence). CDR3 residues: CASSLLAGMWNEQFF. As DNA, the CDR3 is TGTGCCAGCAGTCTTCTAGCGGGAATGTGGAATGAGCAGTTCTTC.

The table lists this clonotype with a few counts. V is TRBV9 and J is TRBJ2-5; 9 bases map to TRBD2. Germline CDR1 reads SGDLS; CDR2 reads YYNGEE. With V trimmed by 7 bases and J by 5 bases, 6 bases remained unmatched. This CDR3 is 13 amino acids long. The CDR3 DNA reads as TGTGCCAGCGGGGTAGCGGGGGCGGAGACCCAGTACTTC. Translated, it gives CASGVAGAETQYF. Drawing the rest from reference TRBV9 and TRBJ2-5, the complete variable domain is DSGVTQTPKHLITATGQRVTLRCSPRSGDLSVYWYQQSLDQGLQFLIQYYNGEERAKGNILERFSAQQFPDLHSELNLSSLELGDSALYFCASGVAGAETQYFGPGTRLLVL.

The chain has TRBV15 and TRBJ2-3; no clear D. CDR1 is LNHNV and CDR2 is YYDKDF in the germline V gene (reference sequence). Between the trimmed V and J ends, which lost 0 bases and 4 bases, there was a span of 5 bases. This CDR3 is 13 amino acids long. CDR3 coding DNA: TGTGCCACCAGCAGAGATCTAGCAGATACGCAGTATTTT. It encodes CATSRDLADTQYF.

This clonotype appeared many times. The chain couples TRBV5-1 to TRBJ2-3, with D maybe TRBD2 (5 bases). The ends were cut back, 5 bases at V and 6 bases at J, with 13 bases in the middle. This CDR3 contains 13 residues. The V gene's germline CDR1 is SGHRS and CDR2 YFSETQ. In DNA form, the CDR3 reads TGCGCCAGCAGTGTGGATACGGGGGATACGCAGTATTTT. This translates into CASSVDTGDTQYF. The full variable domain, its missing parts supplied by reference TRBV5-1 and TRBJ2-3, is KAGVTQTPRYLIKTRGQQVTLSCSPISGHRSVSWYQQTPGQGLQFLFEYFSETQRNKGNFPGRFSGRQFSNSRSEMNVSTLELGDSALYLCASSVDTGDTQYFGPGTRLTVL.

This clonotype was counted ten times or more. CDR3 in DNA: TGTGCCAGCAGTCCGAGGTGGGGACAGGGGGCACATGAGCAGTTCTTC. Amino acid sequence: CASSPRWGQGAHEQFF. The rearrangement links TRBV28 to TRBJ2-1; 12 bases fit TRBD1. This CDR3 comprises 16 residues. Germline CDR1 MDHEN, CDR2 SYDVKM. With V trimmed by 5 bases and J by 8 bases, 10 bases remained unmatched.

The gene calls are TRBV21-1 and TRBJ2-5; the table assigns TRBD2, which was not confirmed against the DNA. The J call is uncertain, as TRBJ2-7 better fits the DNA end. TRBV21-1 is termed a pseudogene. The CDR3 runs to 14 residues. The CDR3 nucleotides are TGTGCCAGCGGCAAGACTAGCGGGTGGCACGAGCAGTACTTC. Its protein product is CASGKTSGWHEQYF.

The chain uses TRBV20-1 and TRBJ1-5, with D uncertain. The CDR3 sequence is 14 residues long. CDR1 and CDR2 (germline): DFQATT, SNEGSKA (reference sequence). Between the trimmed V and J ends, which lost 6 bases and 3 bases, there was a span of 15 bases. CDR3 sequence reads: CSADSGRINQPQHF. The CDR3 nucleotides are TGCAGTGCCGATTCTGGACGGATCAATCAGCCCCAGCATTTT.

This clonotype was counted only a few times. The CDR3 reads CASSLSGTSVSSYNEQFF. DNA of the CDR3: TGCGCCAGCAGCCTATCCGGGACTAGCGTAAGCTCCTACAATGAGCAGTTCTTC. The V and J genes are TRBV4-1 and TRBJ2-1, with TRBD2 matching 10 bases. Trimming removed 4 bases from V and 0 bases from J; junction bases left unmatched: 9. The CDR3 is 18 amino acids. Per the germline V gene, CDR1 is MGHRA and CDR2 is YSYEKL.

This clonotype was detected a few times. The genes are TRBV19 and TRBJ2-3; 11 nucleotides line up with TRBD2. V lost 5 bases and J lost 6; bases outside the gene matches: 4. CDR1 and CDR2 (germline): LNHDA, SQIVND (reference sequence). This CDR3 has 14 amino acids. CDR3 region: CASSGSGRADTQYF. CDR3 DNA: TGTGCCAGTAGTGGTAGCGGGAGGGCCGATACGCAGTATTTT.

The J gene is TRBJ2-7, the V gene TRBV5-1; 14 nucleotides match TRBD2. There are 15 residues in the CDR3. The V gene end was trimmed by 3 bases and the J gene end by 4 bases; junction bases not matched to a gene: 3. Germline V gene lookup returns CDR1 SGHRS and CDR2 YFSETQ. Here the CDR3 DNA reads TGCGCCAGCAGCTGGACTAGCGGGAGGAGGTACGAGCAGTACTTC. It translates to CASSWTSGRRYEQYF. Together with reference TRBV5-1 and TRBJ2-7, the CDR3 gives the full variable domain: KAGVTQTPRYLIKTRGQQVTLSCSPISGHRSVSWYQQTPGQGLQFLFEYFSETQRNKGNFPGRFSGRQFSNSRSEMNVSTLELGDSALYLCASSWTSGRRYEQYFGPGTRLTVT.

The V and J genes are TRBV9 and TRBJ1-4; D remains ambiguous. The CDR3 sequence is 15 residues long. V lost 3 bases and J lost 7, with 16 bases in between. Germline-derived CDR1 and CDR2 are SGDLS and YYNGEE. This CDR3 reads CASSALGRSPEKLFF. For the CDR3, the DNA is TGTGCCAGCAGCGCGCTCGGGAGAAGCCCTGAAAAACTGTTTTTT.

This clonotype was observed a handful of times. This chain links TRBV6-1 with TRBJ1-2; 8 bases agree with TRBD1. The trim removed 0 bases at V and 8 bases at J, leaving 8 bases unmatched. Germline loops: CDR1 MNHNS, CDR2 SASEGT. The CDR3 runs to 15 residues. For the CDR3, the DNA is TGTGCCAGCAGTGAAGCGCTTCCCAGGGGGCGAGGCTACACCTTC. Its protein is CASSEALPRGRGYTF.

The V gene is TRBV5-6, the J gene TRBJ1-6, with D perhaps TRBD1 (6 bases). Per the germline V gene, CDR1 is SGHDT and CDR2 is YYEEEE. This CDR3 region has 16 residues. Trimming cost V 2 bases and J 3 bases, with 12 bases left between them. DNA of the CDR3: TGTGCCAGCAGCTTACAGGGCCTATTCTATAATTCACCCCTCCACTTT. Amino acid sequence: CASSLQGLFYNSPLHF.

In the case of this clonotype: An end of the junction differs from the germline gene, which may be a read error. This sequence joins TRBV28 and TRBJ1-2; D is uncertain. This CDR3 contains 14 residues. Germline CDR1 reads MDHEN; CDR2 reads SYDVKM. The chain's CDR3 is CASSLPGKTYGHTF. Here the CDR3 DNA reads TGTGCCAGCAGTTTACCCGGGAAGACCTATGGCCACACCTTC.

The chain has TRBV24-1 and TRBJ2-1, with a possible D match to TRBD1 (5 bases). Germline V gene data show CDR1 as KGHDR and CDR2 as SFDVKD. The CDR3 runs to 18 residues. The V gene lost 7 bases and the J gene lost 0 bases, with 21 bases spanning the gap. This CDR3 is CATSDTRTTYSSYNEQFF. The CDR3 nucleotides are TGTGCCACCAGCGACACCCGGACAACGTATAGCTCCTACAATGAGCAGTTCTTC.

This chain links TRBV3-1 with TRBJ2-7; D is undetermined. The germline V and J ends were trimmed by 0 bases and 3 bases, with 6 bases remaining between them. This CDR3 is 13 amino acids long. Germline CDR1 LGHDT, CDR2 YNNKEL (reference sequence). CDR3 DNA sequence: TGTGCCAGCAGCCAAGAGGTGCTCTACGAGCAGTACTTC. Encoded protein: CASSQEVLYEQYF.

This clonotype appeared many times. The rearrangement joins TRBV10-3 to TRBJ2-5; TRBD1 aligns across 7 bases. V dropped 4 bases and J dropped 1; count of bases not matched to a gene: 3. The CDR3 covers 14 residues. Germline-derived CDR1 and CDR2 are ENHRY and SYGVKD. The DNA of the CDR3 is TGTGCCATCAGTGGTTACAGGGGCCAAGAGACCCAGTACTTC. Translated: CAISGYRGQETQYF.

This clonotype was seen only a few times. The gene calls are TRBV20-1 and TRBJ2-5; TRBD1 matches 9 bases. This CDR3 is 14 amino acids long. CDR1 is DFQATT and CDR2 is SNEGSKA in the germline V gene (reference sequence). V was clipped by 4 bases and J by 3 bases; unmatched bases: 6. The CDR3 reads CSAIRGTGKETQYF. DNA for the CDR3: TGCAGTGCTATCAGAGGGACAGGGAAAGAGACCCAGTACTTC.

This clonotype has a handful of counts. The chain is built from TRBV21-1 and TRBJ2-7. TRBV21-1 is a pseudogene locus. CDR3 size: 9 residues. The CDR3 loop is CANKYEQYF. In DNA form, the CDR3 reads TGTGCCAACAAGTACGAGCAGTACTTC.

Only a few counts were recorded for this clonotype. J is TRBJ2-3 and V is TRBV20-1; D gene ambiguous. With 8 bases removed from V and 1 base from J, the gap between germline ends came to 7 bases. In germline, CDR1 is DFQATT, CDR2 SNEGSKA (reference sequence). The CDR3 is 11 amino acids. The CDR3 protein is CSRDGTDTQYF. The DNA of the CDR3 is TGCAGTCGAGATGGCACAGATACGCAGTATTTT.

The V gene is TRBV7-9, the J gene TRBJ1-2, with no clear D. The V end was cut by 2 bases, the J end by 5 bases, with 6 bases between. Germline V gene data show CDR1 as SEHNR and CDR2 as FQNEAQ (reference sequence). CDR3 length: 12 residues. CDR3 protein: CASSLPWYGYTF. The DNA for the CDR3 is TGTGCCAGCAGCTTACCCTGGTATGGCTACACCTTC.

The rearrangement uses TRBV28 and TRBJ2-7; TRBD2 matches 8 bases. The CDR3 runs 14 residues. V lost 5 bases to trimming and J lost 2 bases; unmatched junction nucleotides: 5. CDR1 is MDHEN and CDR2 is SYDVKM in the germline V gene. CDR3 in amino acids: CASSPLAVAYEQYF. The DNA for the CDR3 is TGTGCCAGCAGTCCACTAGCGGTTGCCTACGAGCAGTACTTC.

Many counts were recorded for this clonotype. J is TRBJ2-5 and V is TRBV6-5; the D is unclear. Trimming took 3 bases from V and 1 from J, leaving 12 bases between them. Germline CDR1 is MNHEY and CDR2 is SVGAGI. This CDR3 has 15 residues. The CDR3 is CASSYGVAGQETQYF. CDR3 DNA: TGTGCCAGCAGTTATGGAGTAGCAGGCCAAGAGACCCAGTACTTC.

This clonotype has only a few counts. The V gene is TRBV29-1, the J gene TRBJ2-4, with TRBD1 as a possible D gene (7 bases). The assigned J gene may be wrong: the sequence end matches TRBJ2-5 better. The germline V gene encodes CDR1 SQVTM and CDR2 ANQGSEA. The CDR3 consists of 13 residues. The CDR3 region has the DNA TGCAGCGTTAACAGGGGAGGATGGGAGACCCAGTACTTC. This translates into CSVNRGGWETQYF.